These 22 T cell receptor beta chains were sequenced from one sample in a study of blood T cells in healthy people across ages. Together with a sample-barcoded 5' primer, a J-beta primer mix was included in a second PCR lasting roughly 7 to 11 cycles. TCRdb re-derived calls from the 5' RACE reads in MiXCR, one entry per CDR3 protein. The repertoire holds fewer than 1.5 million distinct CDR3 sequences, with about 43% as singletons. The sequenced material came from blood. All receptors derive from a woman younger than 30 in good health.

Points on this clonotype: An end of the junction does not agree with germline; a read error may underlie this. The chain combines TRBV12-3 or TRBV12-4 with TRBJ2-3; TRBD2 agrees at 9 bases. This CDR3 spans 15 amino acids. The CDR3, as DNA: TGTGCCGGCAGTTTAGGGGGCGGGACTAGCCCACGCCCGTATTTT. This codes for CAGSLGGGTSPRPYF.

The rearrangement joins TRBV4-1 to TRBJ2-1; the match to TRBD1 covers 10 bases. J lost 4 bases, V lost 6 bases, and 6 bases had no gene match. CDR1 MGHRA and CDR2 YSYEKL come from the germline V gene. The CDR3 covers 15 residues. CDR3 sequence (DNA): TGCGCCAGCAGTCCCGACAGGGGGCAATACAATGAGCAGTTCTTC. Its protein is CASSPDRGQYNEQFF.

V and J are TRBV4-1 and TRBJ1-2; a possible D gene is TRBD1 (5 bases). CDR3 length equals 16 residues. Trimming took 0 bases from V and 8 from J, leaving 19 bases between them. The germline gives CDR1 MGHRA, CDR2 YSYEKL. This chain's CDR3 is CASSQERTDRGGGYTF. For the CDR3, the DNA is TGCGCCAGCAGCCAAGAAAGGACGGACCGCGGGGGGGGCTACACCTTC.

This chain joins TRBV10-3 and TRBJ2-3, with 11 bases lining up with TRBD2. With V trimmed by 2 bases and J by 0 bases, 4 bases remained unmatched. Germline assignment: CDR1 ENHRY and CDR2 SYGVKD. This CDR3 contains 17 residues. In DNA form, the CDR3 reads TGTGCCATCAGTGAGAGGGCTAGCGGGGGGAGCACAGATACGCAGTATTTT. Protein sequence: CAISERASGGSTDTQYF.

This clonotype was observed a single time. The chain is built from TRBV20-1 and TRBJ2-1; D is uncertain. The CDR3 consists of 15 residues. Germline V gene sequence: CDR1 DFQATT, CDR2 SNEGSKA (reference sequence). The V and J ends lost 3 bases and 0 bases respectively, with 12 bases between them. DNA of the CDR3: TGCAGTGCTAGGTTGGCCTCGAGCTCCTACAATGAGCAGTTCTTC. Amino acids: CSARLASSSYNEQFF.

This clonotype was seen repeatedly, ten times or more. The gene calls are TRBV4-1 and TRBJ2-1, with 9 positions matching TRBD1. The V gene end was trimmed by 1 base and the J gene end by 6 bases; junction bases not matched to a gene: 7. The CDR3 sequence is 16 residues long. The germline V gene encodes CDR1 MGHRA and CDR2 YSYEKL. CDR3 bases: TGCGCCAGCAGCCAAGCGGGACAGGGAAGTAGCAATGAGCAGTTCTTC. Translated: CASSQAGQGSSNEQFF.

This clonotype was found once. One end of the junction does not line up with germline, which may come from a read error. This chain links TRBV20-1 with TRBJ2-1; TRBD1 might be the D (6 bases). The J call could be wrong; TRBJ2-7 is a better fit for the DNA end. Germline CDR1 DFQATT, CDR2 SNEGSKA (reference sequence). The CDR3 has 14 residues. The CDR3 coding sequence is TGCAGGGCTAGAGATACAGGGTACTCCTACGAGCAGTACTTC. It specifies CRARDTGYSYEQYF.

This clonotype was seen a few times. The chain is built from TRBV20-1 and TRBJ1-1; 8 nucleotides agree with TRBD1. Germline CDR1 reads DFQATT; CDR2 reads SNEGSKA (reference sequence). The CDR3 totals 15 residues. Trimming at V came to 6 bases and at J to 1 base, leaving 10 bases not matched to a gene. The CDR3 sequence is CSASTFGTGNTEAFF. In DNA form, the CDR3 reads TGCAGTGCCTCAACCTTCGGGACAGGGAACACTGAAGCTTTCTTT.

This clonotype has more than one count but fewer than ten. The chain uses TRBV5-4 and TRBJ2-3; 9 positions agree with TRBD2. With V trimmed by 4 bases and J by 1 base, 7 bases remained unmatched. Germline V lookup: CDR1 SGHNT, CDR2 YYREEE (reference sequence). The CDR3 has 16 amino acids. The CDR3 reads CASSPIAGAGTDTQYF. In DNA, the CDR3 is TGTGCCAGCAGCCCCATAGCGGGAGCGGGCACAGATACGCAGTATTTT.

The chain links TRBV9 to TRBJ2-3, with D possibly being TRBD1 (6 bases). The germline V gene has CDR1 SGDLS and CDR2 YYNGEE. The CDR3 extends over 14 amino acids. V was pared by 4 bases and J by 6 bases, with 15 bases between. In nucleotides, the CDR3 is TGTGCCAGCAGCTCGCATCAAAGGGGGGATACGCAGTATTTT. Translation gives CASSSHQRGDTQYF.

This clonotype was recorded a few times. The gene calls are TRBV20-1 and TRBJ2-5; a weak D match, TRBD2 (6 bases). Trimming took 6 bases from V and 4 from J, leaving 15 bases between them. The V gene's germline CDR1 is DFQATT and CDR2 SNEGSKA (reference sequence). CDR3 length: 13 amino acids. As DNA, the CDR3 is TGCAGTGCCACTTCCGGGGGTACAGAGACCCAGTACTTC. Its translation is CSATSGGTETQYF.

The gene calls are TRBV6-1 and TRBJ2-5; TRBD1 is a possible D gene (6 bases). The length of the CDR3 is 16 residues. Germline assignment: CDR1 MNHNS and CDR2 SASEGT. Trimming cost V 4 bases and J 11 bases, with 26 bases left between them. The CDR3 nucleotides are TGTGCCAGCAGTGGTGACGGGACACTACTTAGTAATGAGCAGTACTTC. This codes for CASSGDGTLLSNEQYF.

DNA of the CDR3: TGTGCCAGCAGTTGGCGTCTATCGCGTGAGCAGTTCTTC. Translation gives CASSWRLSREQFF. This chain joins TRBV27 and TRBJ2-1; D gene uncertain. The CDR3 contains 13 residues. The V end lost 4 bases, the J end lost 9 bases, and 13 bases lay between the germline ends. The germline CDR1 and CDR2 sequences are MNHEY and SMNVEV (reference sequence).

The chain couples TRBV9 to TRBJ2-5, with 8 bases aligning to TRBD2. Germline assignment: CDR1 SGDLS and CDR2 YYNGEE. The CDR3 has 15 residues. V lost 6 bases to trimming and J lost 2 bases; unmatched junction nucleotides: 9. CDR3 sequence reads: CASTSGGQGQETQYF. The CDR3 DNA sequence: TGTGCCAGCACCTCGGGGGGGCAGGGGCAAGAGACCCAGTACTTC.

The chain uses TRBV4-1 and TRBJ2-3; 8 bases are a match to TRBD2. V was clipped by 4 bases and J by 3 bases; unmatched bases: 9. CDR1 is MGHRA, CDR2 YSYEKL, per germline. The CDR3 is 16 amino acids. CDR3 nucleotides: TGCGCCAGCAGCCCCCCCTTGGGCGGGGGGACAGATACGCAGTATTTT. Its protein is CASSPPLGGGTDTQYF.

This clonotype has only a few counts. The chain has TRBV20-1 and TRBJ2-7; TRBD1 agrees at 7 bases. Germline CDR1 DFQATT, CDR2 SNEGSKA (reference sequence). The CDR3 is 13 amino acids. Trimming took 6 bases from V and 4 from J; bases not matched to a gene: 9. In DNA form, the CDR3 reads TGCAGTGCCACGGACAGGCCGGGGTACGAGCAGTACTTC. It specifies CSATDRPGYEQYF.

The V and J genes are TRBV9 and TRBJ2-1, with TRBD2 matching over 11 bases. Germline V gene lookup returns CDR1 SGDLS and CDR2 YYNGEE. The CDR3 spans 17 residues. V shed 0 bases, J shed 4 bases, and the junction held 6 bases outside the gene matches. CDR3: CASSVGASGGPYNEQFF. In DNA form, the CDR3 reads TGTGCCAGCAGCGTAGGGGCTAGCGGGGGGCCATACAATGAGCAGTTCTTC.

Details on this clonotype: An end of the junction differs from the germline gene, which may be a read error. J is TRBJ2-4 and V is TRBV7-2, with TRBD1 as a possible D gene (5 bases). Near its end, the DNA agrees better with TRBJ2-5, so the J call may be wrong. The CDR3 has 15 amino acids. The germline CDR1 and CDR2 sequences are SGHTA and FQGNSA. The CDR3 sequence is CAGSLDAGIQETQYF. CDR3 bases: TGTGCCGGCAGCTTAGACGCAGGGATCCAAGAGACCCAGTACTTC.

This sequence joins TRBV27 and TRBJ2-4; a possible D gene is TRBD1 (6 bases). The better agreement between TRBJ2-7 and the DNA end casts doubt on the J call. Germline V gene sequence: CDR1 MNHEY, CDR2 SMNVEV (reference sequence). The CDR3 sequence is 19 residues long. CDR3: CASSLRGGDLGLGVYEQYF. The CDR3 DNA follows: TGTGCCAGCAGTTTACGAGGGGGAGACCTTGGGCTCGGGGTCTACGAGCAGTACTTC.

J is TRBJ2-1 and V is TRBV12-3 or TRBV12-4, with TRBD1 identical over 7 bases. V lost 4 bases, J lost 2 bases, and 5 bases stayed unmatched. CDR3 length: 15 amino acids. The CDR3 DNA reads as TGTGCCAGCAGTTCGGTAGGGGGCGCCTACAATGAGCAGTTCTTC. This encodes CASSSVGGAYNEQFF.

Concerning this clonotype: A much larger clone differs by one base, so this may be a read error. The gene calls are TRBV15 and TRBJ2-4; D not resolved. Between the trimmed V and J ends, which lost 5 bases and 9 bases, there was a span of 8 bases. This CDR3 is 11 amino acids long. Germline values: CDR1 LNHNV, CDR2 YYDKDF (reference sequence). The CDR3 DNA sequence: TGTGCCACCAGCGTCTCCCCCATTCAGTACTTC. Its translation is CATSVSPIQYF.

In this sample, this clonotype turned up once. This rearrangement joins TRBV5-1 to TRBJ2-7, with 10 bases aligning to TRBD1. The CDR3 consists of 15 residues. Trimming cost V 3 bases and J 7 bases; bases outside gene matches: 10. Germline V CDR1 and CDR2: SGHRS, YFSETQ. CDR3 nucleotide sequence: TGCGCCAGCAGCTCTGGGACAGGGGAGAACAATGAGCAGTACTTC. Its translation is CASSSGTGENNEQYF.